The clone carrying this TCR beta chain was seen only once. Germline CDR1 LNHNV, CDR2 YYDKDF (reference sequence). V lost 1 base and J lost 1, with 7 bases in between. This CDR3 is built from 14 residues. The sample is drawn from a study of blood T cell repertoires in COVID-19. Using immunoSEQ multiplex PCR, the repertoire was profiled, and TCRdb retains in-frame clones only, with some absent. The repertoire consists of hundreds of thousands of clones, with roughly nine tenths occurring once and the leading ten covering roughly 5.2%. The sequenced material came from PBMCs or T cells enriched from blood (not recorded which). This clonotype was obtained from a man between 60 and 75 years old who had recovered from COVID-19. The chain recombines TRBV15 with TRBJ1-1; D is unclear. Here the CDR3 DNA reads TGTGCCACCAGCAGAGGGCGACAGAACACTGAAGCTTTCTTT. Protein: CATSRGRQNTEAFF.